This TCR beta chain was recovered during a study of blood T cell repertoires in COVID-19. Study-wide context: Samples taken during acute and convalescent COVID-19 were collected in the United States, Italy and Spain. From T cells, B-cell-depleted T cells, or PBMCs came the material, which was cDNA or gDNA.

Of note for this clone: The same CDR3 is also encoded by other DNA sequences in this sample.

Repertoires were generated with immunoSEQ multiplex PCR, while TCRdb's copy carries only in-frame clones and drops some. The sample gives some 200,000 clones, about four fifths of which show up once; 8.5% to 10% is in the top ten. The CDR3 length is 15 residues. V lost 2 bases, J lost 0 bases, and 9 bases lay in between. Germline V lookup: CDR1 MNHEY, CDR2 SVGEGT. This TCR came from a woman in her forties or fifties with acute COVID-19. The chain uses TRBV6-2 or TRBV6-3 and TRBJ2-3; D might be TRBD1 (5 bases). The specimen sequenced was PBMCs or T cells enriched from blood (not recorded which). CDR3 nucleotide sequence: TGTGCCAGCAGTTACACAGGAACTAGCACAGATACGCAGTATTTT. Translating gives CASSYTGTSTDTQYF.